This T cell receptor (beta chain) stems from a study of T cells in Graves' hyperthyroidism and ophthalmopathy. V was cut by 4 bases and J by 5 bases, with 9 bases left in between. The CDR3 runs to 13 residues. Germline lookup yields CDR1 SGHDN and CDR2 FVKESK. TCR beta CDR3 regions were amplified from RNA. HTBI primers were used for first-round RT-PCR of the TCR CDR3. TCRdb processed the multiplex PCR reads anew with MiXCR; each CDR3 protein has one entry. The sample lists about 400,000 distinct CDR3 sequences, roughly an eighth occurring once. Study results and limitations: Blood also held most thyroid clonotypes expanded beyond 0.001.

Uncontrolled infections, other autoimmune diseases, pregnancy or lactation led to exclusion of patients. Together with thyroid ultrasound, orbital computed tomography, serum thyroxine and TRAb, clinical symptoms were used for diagnoses. This clonotype has a count of ten or more. The antigen is not known. The gene calls are TRBV14 and TRBJ2-1; D is tentatively TRBD1 or TRBD2 (5 bases each). This TCR came from a man in his fifties or sixties with Graves' ophthalmopathy. Sample: blood. Written as DNA, the CDR3 is TGTGCCAGCAGCCCAGTGGGGGACAATGAGCAGTTCTTC. It yields the protein CASSPVGDNEQFF.